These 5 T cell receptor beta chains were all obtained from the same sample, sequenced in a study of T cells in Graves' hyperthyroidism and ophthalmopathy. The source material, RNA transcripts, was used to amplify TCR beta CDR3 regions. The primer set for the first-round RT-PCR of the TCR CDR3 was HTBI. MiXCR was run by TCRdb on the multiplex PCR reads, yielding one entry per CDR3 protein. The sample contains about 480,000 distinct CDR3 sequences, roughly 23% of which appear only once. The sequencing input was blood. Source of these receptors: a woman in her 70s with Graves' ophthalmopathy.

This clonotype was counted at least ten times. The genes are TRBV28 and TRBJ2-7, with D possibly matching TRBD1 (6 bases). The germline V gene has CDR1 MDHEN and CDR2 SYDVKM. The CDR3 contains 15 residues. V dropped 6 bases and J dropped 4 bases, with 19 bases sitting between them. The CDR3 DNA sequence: TGTGCCAGCAGGTCTAACAGGGTCACCGGGTACGAGCAGTACTTC. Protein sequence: CASRSNRVTGYEQYF.

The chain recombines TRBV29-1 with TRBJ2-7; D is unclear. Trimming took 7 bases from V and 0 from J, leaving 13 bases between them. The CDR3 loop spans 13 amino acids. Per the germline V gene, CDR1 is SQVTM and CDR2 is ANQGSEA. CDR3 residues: CSARTGSSYEQYF. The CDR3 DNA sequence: TGCAGCGCCCGGACGGGTAGCTCCTACGAGCAGTACTTC.

CDR3 residues: CSVERRSVGGYTF. In nucleotides, the CDR3 is TGCAGCGTTGAACGTCGGTCGGTTGGCGGCTACACCTTC. V gene TRBV29-1 combines with J gene TRBJ1-2; D is undetermined. Germline CDR1 and CDR2: SQVTM and ANQGSEA. This CDR3 has 13 amino acids. V lost 2 bases, J lost 8 bases, and 15 bases lay in between.

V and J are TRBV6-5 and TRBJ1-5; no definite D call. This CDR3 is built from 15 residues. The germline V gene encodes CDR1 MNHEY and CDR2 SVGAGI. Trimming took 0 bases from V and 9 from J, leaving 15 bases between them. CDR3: CASSYSPNGHGPQHF. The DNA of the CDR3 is TGTGCCAGCAGTTACTCCCCAAACGGTCATGGGCCCCAGCATTTT.

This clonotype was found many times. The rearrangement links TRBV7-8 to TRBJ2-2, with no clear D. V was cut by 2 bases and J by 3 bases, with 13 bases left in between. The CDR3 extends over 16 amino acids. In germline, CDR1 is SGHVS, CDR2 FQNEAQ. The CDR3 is CASSLTLATYTGELFF. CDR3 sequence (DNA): TGTGCCAGCAGCTTAACGCTGGCTACCTACACCGGGGAGCTGTTTTTT.